This TCR beta chain was documented in a study of response to subunit inactivated influenza vaccine. The study's findings and limits: T cells newly recruited by each seasonal influenza vaccination are few, the authors suggested.

Per germline, CDR1 LGHNA and CDR2 YSLEER. The CDR3 is 17 amino acids. Trimming removed 0 bases at V and 1 base at J, with 14 bases between. TCRdb recomputed calls from the RT-PCR reads with MiXCR, one row per CDR3 protein. This table has approximately 230,000 distinct CDR3 sequences, 9.5% to 15% appearing once. The table lists this clonotype with a few counts. No antigen is known for it. The rearrangement uses TRBV4-3 and TRBJ2-3; D is perhaps TRBD1 (6 bases). The sequence came from a man in his forties or fifties who received an inactivated influenza vaccine. This sample comprised non-naive T cells sorted from PBMCs, obtained around 14 days before vaccination. CDR3 sequence reads: CASSQDQGLRGTDTQYF. CDR3 nucleotides: TGCGCCAGCAGCCAAGATCAGGGGTTGAGAGGCACAGATACGCAGTATTTT.